The 25 T cell receptor beta chains given below trace back to one sample, sequenced in a study of T cell repertoires in cytomegalovirus infection. These receptors lack a known antigen. One entry per CDR3 protein, called by TCRdb with MiXCR from the reads. The sample yields about 830,000 distinct CDR3 sequences, 32% seen once. The material sequenced was cultured CD8+ T cells from PBMCs, taken from culture after CMV antigen stimulation. The receptors here all came from a human donor in good health (CMV status not recorded). Some clones in this sample may be carry-over from other donors' samples.

The rearrangement links TRBV24-1 to TRBJ2-1, with 12 positions matching TRBD2. The CDR3 runs 14 residues. V was clipped by 5 bases and J by 7 bases; unmatched bases: 2. Germline V gene data show CDR1 as KGHDR and CDR2 as SFDVKD. CDR3 nucleotides: TGTGCCACCAGTGCCGGACTAGCGGGGAATGAGCAGTTCTTC. Its protein is CATSAGLAGNEQFF.

V and J are TRBV29-1 and TRBJ2-1; D is unclear. Trimming took off 6 bases at V and 5 bases at J, with 8 bases between the two ends. The germline V gene has CDR1 SQVTM and CDR2 ANQGSEA. The CDR3 runs to 11 residues. The CDR3 DNA reads TGCAGCGTCTCTCTCAACAATGAGCAGTTCTTC. It is translated as CSVSLNNEQFF.

The V and J genes are TRBV9 and TRBJ1-3, with D unclear. V was shortened by 5 bases and J by 0 bases, with 9 bases between the two germline ends. Per germline, CDR1 SGDLS and CDR2 YYNGEE. The CDR3 loop spans 14 amino acids. The DNA for the CDR3 is TGTGCCAGCAGGCAGGATGTCTCTGGAAACACCATATATTTT. Translated, it gives CASRQDVSGNTIYF.

The rearrangement uses TRBV2 and TRBJ1-2; D not certain. This CDR3 has 14 residues. Germline CDR1 SNHLY, CDR2 FYNNEI. V was shortened by 1 base and J by 8 bases, with 14 bases between the two germline ends. The CDR3 region is CASSEGDLAGGYTF. The CDR3, as DNA: TGTGCCAGCAGTGAAGGTGACTTAGCCGGCGGCTACACCTTC.

This clonotype appeared a few times. The CDR3 coding sequence is TGTGCCAGCAGCTCGGACCGGGCTCACAATCAGCCCCAGCATTTT. This sequence encodes CASSSDRAHNQPQHF. The chain couples TRBV5-5 to TRBJ1-5, with D uncertain. Trimming removed 3 bases from V and 3 bases from J, with 13 bases in between. The CDR3 spans 15 residues. From germline, CDR1 is SGHKS and CDR2 YYEKEE (reference sequence).

This clonotype was recorded many times. This chain uses TRBV7-6 with TRBJ2-2; 8 bases agree with TRBD2. CDR3 length equals 15 residues. Germline V gives CDR1 SGHVS, CDR2 FNYEAQ. V shed 5 bases and J 4 bases; nucleotides not matched to a gene: 6. CDR3 nucleotide sequence: TGTGCCAGCAGCACAAGCGGGGGACTCACCGGGGAGCTGTTTTTT. This gives the protein CASSTSGGLTGELFF.

This clonotype was picked up a small number of times. CDR3 region: CASSLADWANQPQHF. The CDR3 nucleotides read TGTGCCAGCAGCTTAGCGGACTGGGCGAATCAGCCCCAGCATTTT. The chain is built from TRBV7-2 and TRBJ1-5; D is unclear. Germline values: CDR1 SGHTA, CDR2 FQGNSA. With 0 bases removed from V and 4 bases from J, the gap between germline ends came to 10 bases. This CDR3 comprises 15 residues.

In this sample, this clonotype turned up a few times. A read error may account for a junction end that differs from germline. The chain has TRBV6-1 and TRBJ1-4; 8 nucleotides align to TRBD1. The CDR3 has 11 residues. Germline-derived CDR1 and CDR2 are MNHNS and SASEGT. In DNA, the CDR3 is TGTGCCATCCCGTTGGGACAGGCTTTGCTATTT. Its protein product is CAIPLGQALLF.

This chain connects TRBV4-1 to TRBJ2-7; D uncertain. The CDR3 contains 13 residues. With 0 bases removed from V and 6 bases from J, the gap between germline ends came to 9 bases. Germline CDR1 MGHRA, CDR2 YSYEKL. The CDR3 nucleotides read TGCGCCAGCAGCCAAGAAGCCCAACGCGAGCAGTACTTC. This translates into CASSQEAQREQYF.

This clonotype was observed a handful of times. V usage is TRBV28 and J usage is TRBJ1-6; D uncertain. Trimming left V 3 bases short and J 7 bases short, with 10 bases between. Germline V gene data show CDR1 as MDHEN and CDR2 as SYDVKM. This CDR3 spans 14 amino acids. CDR3 in amino acids: CASSFVNRNSPLHF. CDR3 DNA: TGTGCCAGCAGTTTCGTCAACCGCAATTCACCCCTCCACTTT.

The chain couples TRBV10-3 to TRBJ1-3, with D uncertain. The CDR3 consists of 15 residues. Trimming cost V 0 bases and J 2 bases, with 8 bases left between them. Germline V lookup: CDR1 ENHRY, CDR2 SYGVKD. As DNA, the CDR3 is TGTGCCATCAGTGAGTCCCACAGAGCTGGAAACACCATATATTTT. Protein: CAISESHRAGNTIYF.

This clonotype was counted many times. The rearrangement uses TRBV12-3 or TRBV12-4 and TRBJ2-6; D might be TRBD1 (5 bases). There are 17 residues in the CDR3. Deletions cut 3 bases from V and 2 bases from J, with 14 bases between. For the CDR3, the DNA is TGTGCCAGCAGTTTTCAGGGTCTTCGGCCTGGGGCCAACGTCCTGACTTTC. It specifies CASSFQGLRPGANVLTF.

There are many counts of this clonotype. The chain couples TRBV7-2 to TRBJ1-2; TRBD1 might be the D (5 bases). V was cut by 4 bases and J by 5 bases, with 14 bases left in between. The CDR3 is made up of 14 amino acids. Germline V gives CDR1 SGHTA, CDR2 FQGNSA. The CDR3 is CASSSRGSAYGYTF. CDR3 DNA sequence: TGTGCCAGCAGCTCTCGGGGCAGCGCTTATGGCTACACCTTC. Full variable domain (remainder filled in from reference TRBV7-2 and TRBJ1-2): GAGVSQSPSNKVTEKGKDVELRCDPISGHTALYWYRQSLGQGLEFLIYFQGNSAPDKSGLPSDRFSAERTGGSVSTLTIQRTQQEDSAVYLCASSSRGSAYGYTFGSGTRLTVV.

This clonotype was counted only a few times. The chain employs TRBV27 and TRBJ1-5, with D tentatively TRBD1 (5 bases). The CDR3 is made up of 17 amino acids. CDR1 MNHEY and CDR2 SMNVEV come from the germline V gene (reference sequence). V lost 2 bases, J lost 3 bases, and 17 bases lay in between. CDR3 protein: CASSLRGVGRDNQPQHF. The CDR3, as DNA: TGTGCCAGCAGTTTAAGAGGGGTAGGGAGGGACAATCAGCCCCAGCATTTT.

The chain has TRBV2 and TRBJ2-7; D possibly uses TRBD1 or TRBD2 (5 bases each). The germline V gene encodes CDR1 SNHLY and CDR2 FYNNEI. Trimming removed 6 bases from V and 0 bases from J, with 18 bases in between. The CDR3 covers 16 residues. Here the CDR3 reads CASSATGTGSSYEQYV. The DNA for the CDR3 is TGTGCCAGCAGCGCAACCGGGACGGGAAGCTCCTACGAGCAGTACGTC.

The table lists this clonotype with a few counts. As DNA, the CDR3 is TGTGCCAGCAGCGATATACCAGGGGGCGTTTCACCCCTCCACTTT. Its protein product is CASSDIPGGVSPLHF. The chain combines TRBV6-4 with TRBJ1-6, with 8 nucleotides matching TRBD1. The germline V gene has CDR1 MRHNA and CDR2 SNTAGT. Trimming took 6 bases from V and 9 from J; bases not matched to a gene: 10. This CDR3 contains 15 residues.

The V call is TRBV6-2 or TRBV6-3, the J call TRBJ2-7, with 12 bases fitting TRBD2. The trim removed 0 bases at V and 1 base at J, leaving 4 bases unmatched. Per the germline V gene, CDR1 is MNHEY and CDR2 is SVGEGT. This CDR3 contains 17 residues. This CDR3 is CASSYSQTSGGSYEQYV. Here the CDR3 DNA reads TGTGCCAGCAGTTACTCTCAGACTAGCGGGGGTTCCTACGAGCAGTACGTC.

This clonotype was picked up a small number of times. Written as DNA, the CDR3 is TGTGCCAGCAGCTTAATAGCGACTAGCACAGATACGCAGTATTTT. This encodes CASSLIATSTDTQYF. V usage is TRBV7-6 and J usage is TRBJ2-3; possible D gene TRBD2, 5 bases. The V and J ends lost 2 bases and 0 bases respectively, with 9 bases between them. This CDR3 is 15 amino acids long. Germline values: CDR1 SGHVS, CDR2 FNYEAQ. Drawing the rest from reference TRBV7-6 and TRBJ2-3, the complete variable domain is GAGVSQSPRYKVTKRGQDVALRCDPISGHVSLYWYRQALGQGPEFLTYFNYEAQQDKSGLPNDRFSAERPEGSISTLTIQRTEQRDSAMYRCASSLIATSTDTQYFGPGTRLTVL.

This clonotype was seen only a few times. The V gene is TRBV6-5, the J gene TRBJ1-4; TRBD1 might be the D (6 bases). Germline values: CDR1 MNHEY, CDR2 SVGAGI. This CDR3 contains 18 residues. V was trimmed by 2 bases and J by 0 bases, leaving 16 bases between them. The CDR3 sequence: CASSYDTTGLPTNEKLFF. The CDR3 nucleotides read TGTGCCAGCAGTTACGATACTACAGGGCTCCCAACTAATGAAAAACTGTTTTTT.

The chain is built from TRBV12-3 or TRBV12-4 and TRBJ1-2; possibly TRBD1 for D (5 bases). The germline V and J ends were trimmed by 5 bases and 6 bases, with 13 bases remaining between them. The CDR3 runs 13 residues. CDR3: CASSTGGDNGYTF. CDR3 DNA: TGTGCCAGCAGTACGGGAGGGGATAATGGCTACACCTTC.

This chain links TRBV12-3 or TRBV12-4 with TRBJ2-3; 7 bases are a match to TRBD2. V shed 1 base, J shed 0 bases, and the junction held 7 bases outside the gene matches. The CDR3 length is 17 residues. In DNA form, the CDR3 reads TGTGCCAGCAGTTTAGAAACTAGCGATACTAGCACAGATACGCAGTATTTT. This encodes CASSLETSDTSTDTQYF.

Ten or more counts support this clonotype. The CDR3 protein is CASSPFPLVNTGELFF. In nucleotides, the CDR3 is TGTGCCAGCAGCCCGTTTCCCCTAGTGAACACCGGGGAGCTGTTTTTT. The gene calls are TRBV7-6 and TRBJ2-2; no definite D call. Germline CDR1 SGHVS, CDR2 FNYEAQ. V shed 5 bases and J shed 1 base, with 14 bases lying between them. The CDR3 spans 16 residues.

The chain has TRBV10-2 and TRBJ2-1, with 8 bases fitting TRBD2. The CDR3 loop spans 15 amino acids. After removal of 7 bases from V and 9 bases from J, the junction contained 14 bases not matched to a gene. Per the germline V gene, CDR1 is WSHSY and CDR2 is SAAADI. CDR3 amino acids: CASTTMGLVGPEQFF. Written as DNA, the CDR3 is TGCGCCAGCACCACCATGGGACTAGTGGGTCCTGAGCAGTTCTTC.

Remarks on this clonotype: One end of the junction is discordant with germline, which a read error may explain. This chain uses TRBV12-3 or TRBV12-4 with TRBJ2-7, with 9 positions matching TRBD2. The CDR3 runs 14 residues. This CDR3 reads CASRLAGEWDEQYF. CDR3 bases: TGTGCCAGCAGATTAGCGGGGGAATGGGACGAGCAGTACTTC.

The chain has TRBV15 and TRBJ2-1, with TRBD2 matching 11 bases. CDR1 and CDR2 from the germline V gene are LNHNV and YYDKDF (reference sequence). The CDR3 length is 15 residues. V gave up 0 bases and J gave up 6 bases; unmatched junction bases: 1. The CDR3 spells CATSRDLAGGNEQFF. For the CDR3, the DNA is TGTGCCACCAGCAGAGATCTAGCGGGGGGCAATGAGCAGTTCTTC.